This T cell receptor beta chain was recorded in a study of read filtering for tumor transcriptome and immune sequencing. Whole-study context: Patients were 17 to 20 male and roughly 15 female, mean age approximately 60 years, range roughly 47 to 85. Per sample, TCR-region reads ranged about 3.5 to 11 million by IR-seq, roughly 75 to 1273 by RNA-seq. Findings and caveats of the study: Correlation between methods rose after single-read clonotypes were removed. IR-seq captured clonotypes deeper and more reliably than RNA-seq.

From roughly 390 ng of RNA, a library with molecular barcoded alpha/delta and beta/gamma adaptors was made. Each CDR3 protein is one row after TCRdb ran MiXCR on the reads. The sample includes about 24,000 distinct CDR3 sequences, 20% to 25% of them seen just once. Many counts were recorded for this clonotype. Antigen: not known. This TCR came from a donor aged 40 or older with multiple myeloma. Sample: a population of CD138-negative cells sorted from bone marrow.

This chain's CDR3 is CSVGDRVSEQYF. The CDR3 bases are TGCAGCGTAGGGGACAGGGTCTCCGAGCAGTACTTC. This chain uses TRBV29-1 with TRBJ2-7, with 9 bases that match TRBD1. V was pared by 6 bases and J by 6 bases, with 6 bases of the junction left unmatched. CDR1 is SQVTM and CDR2 is ANQGSEA in the germline V gene. The CDR3 totals 12 residues.